The 15 T cell receptor beta chains in this list originate from one sample, sequenced in a study of neurological immune-mediated disorders. TCRdb re-derived calls from the 5' RACE reads in MiXCR, one entry per CDR3 protein. The table has around 50,000 distinct CDR3 sequences, around 14% seen once. Time point noted: longitudinal time-point 2. Sequenced input: PBMCs. These receptors were collected from a male donor with HTLV-1-associated myelopathy (HAM/TSP).

This clonotype was recorded at least ten times. The J gene is TRBJ2-1, the V gene TRBV18; possibly TRBD1 for D (5 bases). Trimming took 6 bases from V and 12 from J, leaving 15 bases between them. CDR3 length: 12 residues. Germline V gene sequence: CDR1 KGHSH, CDR2 LQKENI. The CDR3 DNA is TGTGCCAGCTCGCAGGGTCGAGTAGGGCAGTTCTTC. This sequence encodes CASSQGRVGQFF.

This clonotype has at least ten counts. The gene calls are TRBV5-1 and TRBJ2-3; 7 bases map to TRBD2. This CDR3 contains 14 residues. Per germline, CDR1 SGHRS and CDR2 YFSETQ. The ends lost 5 bases at V and 1 base at J; junction bases unmatched: 4. The CDR3 nucleotides read TGCGCCAGCAGACGGAGCGGGGGCACAGATACGCAGTATTTT. Amino acid sequence: CASRRSGGTDTQYF.

By share, this clonotype counts as medium-sized. The rearrangement links TRBV7-9 to TRBJ1-4; D may be TRBD1 (5 bases). The CDR3 runs to 16 residues. Trimming removed 5 bases at V and 5 bases at J, with 18 bases between. CDR1 and CDR2 from the germline V gene are SEHNR and FQNEAQ (reference sequence). CDR3 sequence (DNA): TGTGCCAGCAGCGCCAGGGACCGCGGAAGGAATGAAAAACTGTTTTTT. The encoded protein is CASSARDRGRNEKLFF. Full variable domain (rest looked up from reference TRBV7-9 and TRBJ1-4): DTGVSQNPRHKITKRGQNVTFRCDPISEHNRLYWYRQTLGQGPEFLTYFQNEAQLEKSRLLSDRFSAERPKGSFSTLEIQRTEQGDSAMYLCASSARDRGRNEKLFFGSGTQLSVL.

This clonotype was seen many times. The chain joins TRBV12-3 or TRBV12-4 to TRBJ2-7, with D uncertain. The V end lost 5 bases, the J end lost 7 bases, and 12 bases lay between the germline ends. This CDR3 has 12 residues. The CDR3, as DNA: TGTGCCAGCAGTATTCAAAAGTGGGAGCAGTACTTC. It translates to CASSIQKWEQYF.

This clonotype came up many times. The chain recombines TRBV6-5 with TRBJ1-4; weak D call: TRBD1 (6 bases). The CDR3 length is 14 residues. V shed 2 bases and J shed 7 bases, with 11 bases lying between them. CDR1 and CDR2 from the germline V gene are MNHEY and SVGAGI. The CDR3 DNA is TGTGCCAGCAGTTACGGGGGCGCGATTGAAAAACTGTTTTTT. It encodes CASSYGGAIEKLFF.

Concerning this clonotype itself: At one end, the junction sequence differs from germline, possibly due to a read error. The chain has TRBV7-3 and TRBJ2-1; TRBD2 matches 9 bases. CDR1 SGHTA and CDR2 FQGTGA come from the germline V gene. CDR3 length: 15 amino acids. The CDR3 is CACRPRTSEINEQFF. CDR3 sequence (DNA): TGTGCCTGCAGGCCTAGGACTAGCGAGATCAATGAGCAGTTCTTC. Full variable domain (remainder filled in from reference TRBV7-3 and TRBJ2-1): GAGVSQTPSNKVTEKGKYVELRCDPISGHTALYWYRQSLGQGPEFLIYFQGTGAADDSGLPNDRFFAVRPEGSVSTLKIQRTERGDSAVYLCACRPRTSEINEQFFGPGTRLTVL.

The sample holds many counts of this clonotype. V and J are TRBV20-1 and TRBJ1-2, with TRBD1 matching over 8 bases. J was trimmed by 4 bases and V by 3 bases; bases with no gene match: 13. The CDR3 contains 16 residues. Germline CDR1 is DFQATT and CDR2 is SNEGSKA (reference sequence). This CDR3 reads CSASSRGDRGLYGYTF. CDR3 nucleotides: TGCAGTGCTAGTTCACGTGGCGACAGGGGCCTCTATGGCTACACCTTC.

This clonotype was counted ten times or more. The chain recombines TRBV7-2 with TRBJ1-2; 8 bases match TRBD1. The CDR3 has 14 residues. After removal of 5 bases from V and 2 bases from J, the junction contained 4 bases not matched to a gene. Germline lookup yields CDR1 SGHTA and CDR2 FQGNSA. The CDR3 sequence: CASSRNRGNYGYTF. In DNA, the CDR3 is TGTGCCAGCAGCCGGAACAGGGGGAACTATGGCTACACCTTC. Variable domain in full (rest from reference TRBV7-2 and TRBJ1-2): GAGVSQSPSNKVTEKGKDVELRCDPISGHTALYWYRQSLGQGLEFLIYFQGNSAPDKSGLPSDRFSAERTGGSVSTLTIQRTQQEDSAVYLCASSRNRGNYGYTFGSGTRLTVV.

V gene TRBV20-1 combines with J gene TRBJ2-3, with D possibly TRBD2 on 6 matching bases. Per germline, CDR1 DFQATT and CDR2 SNEGSKA (reference sequence). Trimming pared 5 bases from V and 6 bases from J, leaving 24 bases between. This CDR3 contains 16 residues. The DNA of the CDR3 is TGCAGTGCTTTGGGTGGGTCGGGGGTCCCCGGGGATACGCAGTATTTT. Its translation is CSALGGSGVPGDTQYF.

At least ten counts were recorded for this clonotype. J is TRBJ1-6 and V is TRBV7-9; TRBD1 is a possible D gene (5 bases). V lost 5 bases, J lost 6 bases, and 17 bases lay in between. The length of the CDR3 is 16 residues. CDR1 is SEHNR, CDR2 FQNEAQ, per germline (reference sequence). The CDR3 sequence is CASSPSGAAPNSPLHF. CDR3 sequence (DNA): TGTGCCAGCAGCCCCTCCGGGGCAGCCCCTAATTCACCCCTCCACTTT.

This clonotype was recorded many times. V usage is TRBV5-1 and J usage is TRBJ2-7, with D tentatively TRBD2 (6 bases). Looked up from germline, CDR1 is SGHRS and CDR2 is YFSETQ. V was clipped by 4 bases and J by 3 bases, with 17 bases between them. The CDR3 runs 15 residues. CDR3 DNA sequence: TGCGCCAGCAGCGGACACCAGGGACTGATCTACGAGCAGTACTTC. The encoded protein is CASSGHQGLIYEQYF. Variable domain in full (rest from reference TRBV5-1 and TRBJ2-7): KAGVTQTPRYLIKTRGQQVTLSCSPISGHRSVSWYQQTPGQGLQFLFEYFSETQRNKGNFPGRFSGRQFSNSRSEMNVSTLELGDSALYLCASSGHQGLIYEQYFGPGTRLTVT.

This clonotype was observed at least ten times. V usage is TRBV29-1 and J usage is TRBJ1-1, with 9 nucleotides matching TRBD1. The length of the CDR3 is 13 residues. V was pared by 7 bases and J by 6 bases, with 9 bases of the junction left unmatched. CDR1 and CDR2 from the germline V gene are SQVTM and ANQGSEA. This CDR3 reads CSAEGQGSPEAFF. In nucleotides, the CDR3 is TGCAGCGCCGAAGGACAGGGGAGCCCTGAAGCTTTCTTT.

The rearrangement joins TRBV7-2 to TRBJ2-2; D unclear. V gave up 6 bases and J gave up 5 bases, with 13 bases separating them. Germline CDR1 and CDR2: SGHTA and FQGNSA. The CDR3 covers 14 residues. The DNA of the CDR3 is TGTGCCAGCAGAGACCTTGGGTTAACCGGGGAGCTGTTTTTT. As protein: CASRDLGLTGELFF.

A word on this clonotype: At one end the junction does not follow the germline gene, possibly because of a read error. The V call is TRBV5-1, the J call TRBJ2-5; 8 bases match TRBD1. This CDR3 is 15 amino acids long. The germline CDR1 and CDR2 sequences are SGHRS and YFSETQ. CDR3 in amino acids: CASSPTDRGMETHYF. For the CDR3, the DNA is TGCGCCAGCAGCCCAACCGACAGGGGAATGGAGACCCATTACTTC.

This clonotype was seen at least ten times. The chain uses TRBV7-3 and TRBJ2-3; D gene unclear. The V gene lost 1 base and the J gene lost 4 bases, with 21 bases spanning the gap. The length of the CDR3 is 18 residues. The germline gives CDR1 SGHTA, CDR2 FQGTGA. CDR3 bases: TGTGCCAGCAGCTTAAAAGGGTCGAATACGCGAATGGCAGATACGCAGTATTTT. It codes for CASSLKGSNTRMADTQYF. The variable domain in full, completed from reference TRBV7-3 and TRBJ2-3, reads GAGVSQTPSNKVTEKGKYVELRCDPISGHTALYWYRQSLGQGPEFLIYFQGTGAADDSGLPNDRFFAVRPEGSVSTLKIQRTERGDSAVYLCASSLKGSNTRMADTQYFGPGTRLTVL.